These 27 T cell receptor beta chains share one sample of origin, sequenced in a study of control samples from healthy donors and cancer patients. TCRdb's copy holds only in-frame clones and misses some; the assay was immunoSEQ multiplex PCR. The profile shows about 84,000 clones, 65% to 90% of them singletons. Input material: PBMCs. These receptors came from a man aged 55 to 70 with head and neck cancer.

To note about this clone: Other DNA sequences in the sample encode the same CDR3. This chain uses TRBV18 with TRBJ2-3, with D unresolved. V lost 0 bases and J lost 0, with 1 base in between. Germline CDR1 and CDR2: KGHSH and LQKENI. The CDR3 is 13 residues long. CDR3 DNA sequence: TGTGCCAGCTCACCACCTAGCACAGATACGCAGTATTTT. This encodes CASSPPSTDTQYF.

As to this clone: Different DNA sequences within this sample yield the same CDR3. The chain couples TRBV5-1 to TRBJ2-7; 10 positions agree with TRBD2. With V trimmed by 5 bases and J by 5 bases, 13 bases remained unmatched. This CDR3 comprises 16 residues. Germline lookup yields CDR1 SGHRS and CDR2 YFSETQ. The CDR3, as DNA: TGCGCCAGCAGTGGGGGGGGGCTAGCGGGAGTCGACGAGCAGTACTTC. This gives the protein CASSGGGLAGVDEQYF.

This clone came up once. The chain uses TRBV4-2 and TRBJ2-3; the match to TRBD2 covers 15 bases. The CDR3 is 18 amino acids. Germline CDR1 and CDR2: LGHNA and YNFKEQ. Trimming took 0 bases from V and 6 from J; bases not matched to a gene: 7. The CDR3 nucleotides read TGTGCCAGCAGCCAAGAAGGACTAGCGGGAGGGGGGGCGGATACGCAGTATTTT. This encodes CASSQEGLAGGGADTQYF.

Only one count was recorded for this clone. This rearrangement joins TRBV24-1 to TRBJ2-5; 7 positions agree with TRBD2. Germline trimming cut 4 bases from V and 2 bases from J; bases unmatched to any gene: 0. The length of the CDR3 is 13 residues. Per the germline V gene, CDR1 is KGHDR and CDR2 is SFDVKD. The CDR3 is CATSEGGQETQYF. The DNA for the CDR3 is TGTGCCACCAGTGAGGGAGGGCAAGAGACCCAGTACTTC.

The chain uses TRBV30 and TRBJ1-6, with D possibly matching TRBD1 (5 bases). V gave up 4 bases and J gave up 10 bases, with 11 bases separating them. The CDR3 loop spans 12 amino acids. Germline V gene data show CDR1 as GTSNPN and CDR2 as SVGIG (reference sequence). DNA of the CDR3: TGTGCCTGGAAGAAGTGGGGGTCACCCCTCCACTTT. It translates to CAWKKWGSPLHF.

This clone was picked up one time. The chain uses TRBV14 and TRBJ2-3; D is possibly TRBD2 (6 bases). The CDR3 extends over 14 amino acids. From germline, CDR1 is SGHDN and CDR2 FVKESK. The V end lost 4 bases, the J end lost 4 bases, and 12 bases lay between the germline ends. CDR3 in amino acids: CASSRGNGADTQYF. Written as DNA, the CDR3 is TGTGCCAGCAGCCGCGGGAATGGCGCAGATACGCAGTATTTT.

The chain carries TRBV27 and TRBJ2-7; 14 nucleotides align to TRBD2. CDR3 length equals 15 residues. V trimming: 6 bases; J trimming: 6 bases; junction bases outside the gene matches: 7. Germline CDR1 reads MNHEY; CDR2 reads SMNVEV (reference sequence). The CDR3 DNA sequence: TGTGCCAGCAGAACCGGGACTAGCGGGAGTGGCGAGCAGTACTTC. It is translated as CASRTGTSGSGEQYF.

CDR3 nucleotide sequence: TGTGCCAGCAGCTTAGGGAACACTGAAGCTTTCTTT. Translating it yields CASSLGNTEAFF. The gene calls are TRBV13 and TRBJ1-1; D gene ambiguous. Deletions cut 0 bases from V and 1 base from J, with 0 bases between. Germline V gene lookup returns CDR1 PRHDT and CDR2 FYEKMQ (reference sequence). This CDR3 comprises 12 residues.

The chain couples TRBV28 to TRBJ2-3; 7 positions agree with TRBD1. Trimming cost V 4 bases and J 2 bases; bases outside gene matches: 6. The CDR3 extends over 15 amino acids. Germline V gives CDR1 MDHEN, CDR2 SYDVKM. The DNA of the CDR3 is TGTGCCAGCAGTTCCCCAGGGGGATACACAGATACGCAGTATTTT. As protein: CASSSPGGYTDTQYF.

This clone appeared a few times. The chain uses TRBV7-9 and TRBJ2-7; maybe TRBD2 (5 bases). Trimming removed 2 bases at V and 1 base at J, with 12 bases between. This CDR3 region has 15 residues. Germline CDR1 SEHNR, CDR2 FQNEAQ (reference sequence). CDR3 nucleotide sequence: TGTGCCAGCAGCTTAACCGAGCGGAGTTCCTACGAGCAGTACTTC. Translation gives CASSLTERSSYEQYF. Using reference TRBV7-9 and TRBJ2-7 for the parts outside the CDR3, the full variable domain is DTGVSQNPRHKITKRGQNVTFRCDPISEHNRLYWYRQTLGQGPEFLTYFQNEAQLEKSRLLSDRFSAERPKGSFSTLEIQRTEQGDSAMYLCASSLTERSSYEQYFGPGTRLTVT.

The chain combines TRBV5-1 with TRBJ2-2; D remains ambiguous. Trimming pared 4 bases from V and 6 bases from J, leaving 19 bases between. CDR3 length: 16 residues. Germline lookup yields CDR1 SGHRS and CDR2 YFSETQ. The CDR3 sequence: CASSPWNSVLSGELFF. CDR3 nucleotide sequence: TGCGCCAGCAGCCCCTGGAATTCGGTCTTATCCGGGGAGCTGTTTTTT.

This rearrangement joins TRBV28 to TRBJ2-5; 10 bases are a match to TRBD2. This CDR3 comprises 12 residues. Trimming removed 3 bases from V and 14 bases from J; junction bases left unmatched: 6. Germline CDR1 and CDR2: MDHEN and SYDVKM. In DNA form, the CDR3 reads TGTGCCAGCAGTTTTAGCGGGAGGCTCCCTTACTTC. Encoded protein: CASSFSGRLPYF.

The chain carries TRBV7-6 and TRBJ1-1, with a possible D match to TRBD1 (6 bases). The CDR3 is 16 residues long. Trimming removed 5 bases at V and 2 bases at J, with 18 bases between. Germline assignment: CDR1 SGHVS and CDR2 FNYEAQ. The CDR3 DNA follows: TGTGCCAGCAGCCCCATAACAGGACAGTCTAACACTGAAGCTTTCTTT. Its protein product is CASSPITGQSNTEAFF.

The chain is built from TRBV10-3 and TRBJ2-7, with 8 bases aligning to TRBD2. Losses at the gene ends were 3 bases for V and 6 bases for J; bases not matched to a gene: 13. The CDR3 sequence is 16 residues long. Germline CDR1 is ENHRY and CDR2 is SYGVKD. The CDR3: CAISDRWTGAGGEQYF. Here the CDR3 DNA reads TGTGCCATCAGTGATCGGTGGACGGGCGCGGGAGGCGAGCAGTACTTC.

This clone was counted a few times. The chain joins TRBV15 to TRBJ1-1; 7 bases are shared with TRBD1. The CDR3 spans 12 residues. CDR1 LNHNV and CDR2 YYDKDF come from the germline V gene (reference sequence). The ends lost 2 bases at V and 7 bases at J; junction bases unmatched: 1. The CDR3 sequence is CATSRYRGEAFF. Written as DNA, the CDR3 is TGTGCCACCAGCAGATACAGGGGTGAAGCTTTCTTT.

By share, this clone ranks as medium-sized. The CDR3 region has the DNA TGCAGTGCTAGTGTCATCCCGAGGGCATATAGCAATCAGCCCCAGCATTTT. Translation: CSASVIPRAYSNQPQHF. J is TRBJ1-5 and V is TRBV20-1, with no clear D. Trimming removed 3 bases from V and 0 bases from J, with 18 bases in between. The CDR3 is made up of 17 amino acids. CDR1 is DFQATT, CDR2 SNEGSKA, per germline (reference sequence).

The chain recombines TRBV24-1 with TRBJ1-6; no clear D gene. The germline gives CDR1 KGHDR, CDR2 SFDVKD. CDR3 length: 16 amino acids. The germline V and J ends were trimmed by 5 bases and 13 bases, with 23 bases remaining between them. The CDR3 bases are TGTGCCACCAGTGCCGTTGGTAGACTTCCAAAGAATCCCCTCCACTTT. Residues: CATSAVGRLPKNPLHF.

The chain employs TRBV7-9 and TRBJ1-1, with TRBD1 identical over 9 bases. The germline V gene encodes CDR1 SEHNR and CDR2 FQNEAQ (reference sequence). Trimming at V came to 5 bases and at J to 4 bases, leaving 14 bases not matched to a gene. The CDR3 has 17 residues. CDR3 protein: CASSPGQGKEGGTEAFF. CDR3 coding DNA: TGTGCCAGCAGCCCAGGACAGGGGAAGGAAGGGGGCACTGAAGCTTTCTTT.

The rearrangement uses TRBV19 and TRBJ2-4, with 7 nucleotides matching TRBD2. Germline-derived CDR1 and CDR2 are LNHDA and SQIVND (reference sequence). The CDR3 totals 15 residues. V shed 3 bases and J 5 bases; nucleotides not matched to a gene: 7. The CDR3: CASSIRGSDENIQYF. The CDR3 coding sequence is TGTGCCAGTAGTATTCGCGGGAGCGATGAAAACATTCAGTACTTC.

The chain couples TRBV28 to TRBJ1-2; D ambiguous. V dropped 5 bases and J dropped 8 bases, with 12 bases sitting between them. The CDR3 covers 12 residues. Germline CDR1 and CDR2: MDHEN and SYDVKM. CDR3 DNA: TGTGCCAGCAGTCCCGCCCCGGGGGGCTACACCTTC. It encodes CASSPAPGGYTF.

The gene calls are TRBV5-1 and TRBJ1-3; D remains ambiguous. Germline V lookup: CDR1 SGHRS, CDR2 YFSETQ. Trimming left V 4 bases short and J 0 bases short, with 14 bases between. The CDR3 has 16 amino acids. CDR3 region: CASSLLGSPSGNTIYF. In DNA, the CDR3 is TGCGCCAGCAGCCTGCTTGGGAGCCCCTCTGGAAACACCATATATTTT.

This chain uses TRBV7-9 with TRBJ1-2; the D is unclear. Deletions cut 5 bases from V and 8 bases from J, with 18 bases between. The germline CDR1 and CDR2 sequences are SEHNR and FQNEAQ (reference sequence). This CDR3 is 14 amino acids long. CDR3: CASSPQSLIRGYTF. CDR3 nucleotide sequence: TGTGCCAGCAGCCCCCAGAGCCTCATCCGAGGCTACACCTTC.

The rearrangement links TRBV7-8 to TRBJ2-1, with D hard to call. Germline V gene data show CDR1 as SGHVS and CDR2 as FQNEAQ. The CDR3 totals 13 residues. The V end was cut by 1 base, the J end by 2 bases, with 3 bases between. CDR3 bases: TGTGCCAGCAGCTTAGGGCCCTACAATGAGCAGTTCTTC. It codes for CASSLGPYNEQFF.

The gene calls are TRBV6-1 and TRBJ1-2; TRBD1 aligns across 7 bases. Germline assignment: CDR1 MNHNS and CDR2 SASEGT. Trimming removed 4 bases from V and 3 bases from J; junction bases left unmatched: 11. This CDR3 has 16 residues. CDR3 in amino acids: CASSGGGYRVDYGYTF. CDR3 sequence (DNA): TGTGCCAGCAGTGGAGGGGGCTACAGGGTTGACTATGGCTACACCTTC.

The chain uses TRBV12-5 and TRBJ1-1; weak D call: TRBD1 (6 bases). The CDR3 spans 15 residues. Trimming removed 7 bases at V and 0 bases at J, with 15 bases between. The V gene's germline CDR1 is LGHNT and CDR2 FRNRAP. This chain's CDR3 is CASVLGQSMNTEAFF. The CDR3 nucleotides are TGTGCTAGTGTCCTCGGACAGAGCATGAACACTGAAGCTTTCTTT.

A few counts support this clone. The chain carries TRBV27 and TRBJ1-2; TRBD1 is a possible D gene (6 bases). CDR1 MNHEY and CDR2 SMNVEV come from the germline V gene (reference sequence). The ends were cut back, 2 bases at V and 6 bases at J, with 16 bases in the middle. The CDR3 is made up of 15 amino acids. The CDR3 sequence is CASSLHGQRVDGYTF. CDR3 bases: TGTGCCAGCAGTTTACATGGACAGCGGGTGGATGGCTACACCTTC.

This clone was recorded once. The CDR3: CASSQDDRAGETQYF. In DNA, the CDR3 is TGTGCCAGCAGCCAAGATGATCGAGCGGGGGAGACCCAGTACTTC. The chain couples TRBV3-1 (or the pseudogene TRBV3-2) to TRBJ2-5, with 7 bases identical to TRBD2. Germline V gene data show CDR1 as LGHDT and CDR2 as YNNKEL (reference sequence). The junction had 6 bases not matched to a gene; V was cut back by 0 bases and J by 5 bases. This CDR3 region has 15 residues.